Given below is one T cell receptor beta chain in context. A second roughly 6 to 11 cycle PCR used barcoded and J-beta primers. MiXCR, run by TCRdb on the 5' RACE reads, gives a single entry per CDR3 protein. The top ten hold 13% of the sample, which has 800,000 to 950,000 distinct CDR3 sequences, approximately 35% seen once. The CDR3 totals 19 residues. The trim removed 4 bases at V and 2 bases at J, leaving 16 bases unmatched. CDR1 SGHRS and CDR2 YFSETQ come from the germline V gene. This entry comes from a study of blood T cells in healthy people across ages. The donors, healthy Caucasians from Russia, were aged 6 to 90.

This chain connects TRBV5-1 to TRBJ2-1, with 9 bases fitting TRBD2. Sequenced sample: blood. This clonotype was obtained from a man aged 18-30 years in good health. The CDR3 DNA sequence: TGCGCCAGCAGCCCAGAAGCGGGAGGCCTCTTTGGCCCCTACAATGAGCAGTTCTTC. This translates into CASSPEAGGLFGPYNEQFF.